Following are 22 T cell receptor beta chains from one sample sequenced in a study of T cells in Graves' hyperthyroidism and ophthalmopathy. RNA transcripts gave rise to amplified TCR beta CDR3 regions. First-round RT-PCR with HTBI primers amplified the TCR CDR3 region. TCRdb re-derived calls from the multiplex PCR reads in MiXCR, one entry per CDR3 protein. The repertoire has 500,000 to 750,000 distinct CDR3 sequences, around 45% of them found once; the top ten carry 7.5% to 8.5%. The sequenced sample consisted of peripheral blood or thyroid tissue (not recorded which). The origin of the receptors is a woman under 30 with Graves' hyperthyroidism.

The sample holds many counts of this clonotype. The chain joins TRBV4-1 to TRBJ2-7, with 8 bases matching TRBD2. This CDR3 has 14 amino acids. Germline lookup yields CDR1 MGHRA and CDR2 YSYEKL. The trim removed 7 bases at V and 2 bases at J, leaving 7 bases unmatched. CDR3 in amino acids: CASTVTAGAYEQYF. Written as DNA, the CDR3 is TGCGCCAGCACCGTAACAGCGGGGGCCTACGAGCAGTACTTC.

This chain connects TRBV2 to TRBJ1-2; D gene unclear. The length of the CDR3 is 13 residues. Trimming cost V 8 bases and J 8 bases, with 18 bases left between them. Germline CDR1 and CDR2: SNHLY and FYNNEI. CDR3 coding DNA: TGTGCCAGCTCACTACACCCTGTTTTCGGCTACACCTTC. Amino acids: CASSLHPVFGYTF. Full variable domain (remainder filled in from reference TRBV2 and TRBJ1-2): EPEVTQTPSHQVTQMGQEVILRCVPISNHLYFYWYRQILGQKVEFLVSFYNNEISEKSEIFDDQFSVERPDGSNFTLKIRSTKLEDSAMYFCASSLHPVFGYTFGSGTRLTVV.

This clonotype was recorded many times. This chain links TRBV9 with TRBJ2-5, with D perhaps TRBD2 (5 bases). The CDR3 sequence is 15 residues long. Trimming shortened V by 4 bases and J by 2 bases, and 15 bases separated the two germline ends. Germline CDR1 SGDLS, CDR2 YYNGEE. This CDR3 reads CASSPNGNPQETQYF. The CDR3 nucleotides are TGTGCCAGCAGCCCTAACGGGAACCCACAAGAGACCCAGTACTTC.

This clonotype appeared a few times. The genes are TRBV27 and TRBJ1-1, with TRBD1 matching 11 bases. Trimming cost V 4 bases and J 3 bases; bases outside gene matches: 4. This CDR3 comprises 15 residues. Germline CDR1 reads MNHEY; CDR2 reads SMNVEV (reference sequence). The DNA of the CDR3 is TGTGCCAGCAGTTGGGGACAGGGGGGGGACACTGAAGCTTTCTTT. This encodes CASSWGQGGDTEAFF.

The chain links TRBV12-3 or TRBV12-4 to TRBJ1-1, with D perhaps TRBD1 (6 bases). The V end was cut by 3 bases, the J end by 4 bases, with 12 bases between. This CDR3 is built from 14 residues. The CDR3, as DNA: TGTGCCAGCAGTTTGGACAGCCCGAGCACTGAAGCTTTCTTT. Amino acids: CASSLDSPSTEAFF.

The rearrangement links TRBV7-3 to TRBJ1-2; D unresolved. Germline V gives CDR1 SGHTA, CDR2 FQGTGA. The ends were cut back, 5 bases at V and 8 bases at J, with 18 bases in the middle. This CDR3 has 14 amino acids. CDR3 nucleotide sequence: TGTGCCAGCAGCCGAGATCAGCGCATGGGGGGCTACACCTTC. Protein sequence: CASSRDQRMGGYTF.

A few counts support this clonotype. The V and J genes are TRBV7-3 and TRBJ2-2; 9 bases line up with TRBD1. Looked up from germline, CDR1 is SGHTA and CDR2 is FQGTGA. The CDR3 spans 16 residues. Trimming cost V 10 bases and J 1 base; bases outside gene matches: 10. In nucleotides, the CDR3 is TGTGCCACCTCGGACAGGGGTGAGGTGAACACCGGGGAGCTGTTTTTT. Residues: CATSDRGEVNTGELFF.

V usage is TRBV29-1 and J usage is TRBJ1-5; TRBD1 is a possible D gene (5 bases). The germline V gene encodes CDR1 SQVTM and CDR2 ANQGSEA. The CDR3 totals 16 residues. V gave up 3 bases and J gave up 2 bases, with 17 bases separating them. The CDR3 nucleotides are TGCAGCGTTGATCGGGGCGGTGTATTCGGCAATCAGCCCCAGCATTTT. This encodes CSVDRGGVFGNQPQHF.

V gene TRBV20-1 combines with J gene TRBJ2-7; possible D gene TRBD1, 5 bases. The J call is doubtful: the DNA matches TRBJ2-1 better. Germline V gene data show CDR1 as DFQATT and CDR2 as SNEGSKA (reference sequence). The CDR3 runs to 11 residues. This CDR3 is CSAPQGGEQFF. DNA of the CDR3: TGCAGTGCTCCGCAGGGTGGTGAGCAGTTCTTC.

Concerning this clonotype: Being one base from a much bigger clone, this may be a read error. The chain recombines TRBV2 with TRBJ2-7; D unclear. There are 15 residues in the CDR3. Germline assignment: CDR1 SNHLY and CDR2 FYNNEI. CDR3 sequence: CASSQASPPDYGQYF. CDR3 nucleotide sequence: TGCGCCAGCAGCCAAGCGAGTCCGCCCGATTACGGGCAGTACTTC.

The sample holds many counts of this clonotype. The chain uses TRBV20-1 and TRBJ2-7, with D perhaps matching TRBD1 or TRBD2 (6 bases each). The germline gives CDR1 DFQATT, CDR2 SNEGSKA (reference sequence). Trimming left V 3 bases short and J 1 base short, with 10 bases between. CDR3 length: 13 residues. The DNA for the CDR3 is TGCAGTGCTAGGGGAGGACAGTCCTACGAGCAGTACTTC. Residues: CSARGGQSYEQYF.

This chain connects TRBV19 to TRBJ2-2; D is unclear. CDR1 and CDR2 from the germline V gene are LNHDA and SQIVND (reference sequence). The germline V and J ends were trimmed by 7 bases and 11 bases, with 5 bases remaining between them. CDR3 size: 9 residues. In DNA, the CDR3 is TGTGCCAGTAAAGGAGAGCTGTTTTTT. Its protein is CASKGELFF.

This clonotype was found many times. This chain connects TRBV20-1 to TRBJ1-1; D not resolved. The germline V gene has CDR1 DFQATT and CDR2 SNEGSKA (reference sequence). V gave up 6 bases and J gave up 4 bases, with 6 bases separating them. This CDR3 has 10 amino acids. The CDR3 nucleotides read TGCAGTGCCCCCGCCACTGAAGCTTTCTTT. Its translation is CSAPATEAFF.

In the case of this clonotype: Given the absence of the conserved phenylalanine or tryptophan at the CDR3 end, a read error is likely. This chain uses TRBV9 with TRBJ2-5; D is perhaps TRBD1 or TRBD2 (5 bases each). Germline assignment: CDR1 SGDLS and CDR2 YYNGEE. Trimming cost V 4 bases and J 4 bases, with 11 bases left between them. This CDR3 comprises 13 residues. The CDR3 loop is CASSLIGTETQYL. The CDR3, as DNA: TGTGCCAGCAGCTTAATAGGGACAGAGACCCAGTACCTC.

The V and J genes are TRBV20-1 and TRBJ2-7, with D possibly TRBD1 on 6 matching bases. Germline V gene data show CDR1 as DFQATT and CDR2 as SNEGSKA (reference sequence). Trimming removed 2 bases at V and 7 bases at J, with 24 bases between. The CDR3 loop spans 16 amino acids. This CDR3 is CSARSKSRGLWGEQYF. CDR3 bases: TGCAGTGCTAGATCCAAGAGCAGGGGTTTATGGGGGGAGCAGTACTTC.

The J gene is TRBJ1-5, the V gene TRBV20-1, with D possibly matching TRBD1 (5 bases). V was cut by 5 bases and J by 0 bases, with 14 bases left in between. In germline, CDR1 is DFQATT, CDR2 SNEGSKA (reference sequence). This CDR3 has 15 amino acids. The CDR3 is CSAASAGGSNQPQHF. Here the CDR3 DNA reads TGCAGTGCTGCGAGCGCGGGGGGTAGCAATCAGCCCCAGCATTTT.

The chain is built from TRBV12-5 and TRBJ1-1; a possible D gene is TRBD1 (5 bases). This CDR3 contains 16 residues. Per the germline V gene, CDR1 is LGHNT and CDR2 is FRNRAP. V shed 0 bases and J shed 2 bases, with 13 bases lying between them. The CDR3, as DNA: TGTGCTAGTGGTTTGGTAGTGGGGCAGCCTAACACTGAAGCTTTCTTT. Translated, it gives CASGLVVGQPNTEAFF.

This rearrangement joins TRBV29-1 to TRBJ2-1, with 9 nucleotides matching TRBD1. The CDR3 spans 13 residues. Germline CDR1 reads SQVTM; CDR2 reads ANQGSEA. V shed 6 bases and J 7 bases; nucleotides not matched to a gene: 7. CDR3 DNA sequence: TGCAGCGTCCGACAGGGGGGTTTGAATGAGCAGTTCTTC. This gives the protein CSVRQGGLNEQFF.

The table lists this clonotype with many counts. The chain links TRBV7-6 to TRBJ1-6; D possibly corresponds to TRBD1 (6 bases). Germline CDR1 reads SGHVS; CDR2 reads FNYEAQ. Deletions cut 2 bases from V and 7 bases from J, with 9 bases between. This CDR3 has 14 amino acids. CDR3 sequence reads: CASSLSGENSPLHF. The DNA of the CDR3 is TGTGCCAGCAGCTTATCAGGGGAAAATTCACCCCTCCACTTT. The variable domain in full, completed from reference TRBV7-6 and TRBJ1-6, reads GAGVSQSPRYKVTKRGQDVALRCDPISGHVSLYWYRQALGQGPEFLTYFNYEAQQDKSGLPNDRFSAERPEGSISTLTIQRTEQRDSAMYRCASSLSGENSPLHFGNGTRLTVT.

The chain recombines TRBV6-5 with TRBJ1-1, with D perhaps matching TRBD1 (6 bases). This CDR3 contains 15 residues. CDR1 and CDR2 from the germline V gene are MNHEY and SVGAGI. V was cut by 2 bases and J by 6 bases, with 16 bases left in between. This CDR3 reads CASSYGGQGWAEAFF. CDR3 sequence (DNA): TGTGCCAGCAGTTACGGGGGGCAGGGATGGGCTGAAGCTTTCTTT.

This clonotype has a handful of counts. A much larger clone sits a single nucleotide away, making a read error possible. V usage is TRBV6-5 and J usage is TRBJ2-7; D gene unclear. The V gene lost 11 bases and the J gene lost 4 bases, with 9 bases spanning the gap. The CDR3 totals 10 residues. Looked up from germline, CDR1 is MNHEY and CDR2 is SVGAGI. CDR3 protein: CAGFRYEQYF. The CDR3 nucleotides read TGTGCCGGCTTTAGGTACGAGCAGTACTTC.

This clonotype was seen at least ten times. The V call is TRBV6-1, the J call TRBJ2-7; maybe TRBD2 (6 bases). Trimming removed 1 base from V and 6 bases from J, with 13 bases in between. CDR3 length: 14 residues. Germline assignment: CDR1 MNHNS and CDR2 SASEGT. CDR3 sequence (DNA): TGTGCCAGCAGTGAAGAGCCCCGGGACTCCGAGCAGTACTTC. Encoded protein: CASSEEPRDSEQYF.